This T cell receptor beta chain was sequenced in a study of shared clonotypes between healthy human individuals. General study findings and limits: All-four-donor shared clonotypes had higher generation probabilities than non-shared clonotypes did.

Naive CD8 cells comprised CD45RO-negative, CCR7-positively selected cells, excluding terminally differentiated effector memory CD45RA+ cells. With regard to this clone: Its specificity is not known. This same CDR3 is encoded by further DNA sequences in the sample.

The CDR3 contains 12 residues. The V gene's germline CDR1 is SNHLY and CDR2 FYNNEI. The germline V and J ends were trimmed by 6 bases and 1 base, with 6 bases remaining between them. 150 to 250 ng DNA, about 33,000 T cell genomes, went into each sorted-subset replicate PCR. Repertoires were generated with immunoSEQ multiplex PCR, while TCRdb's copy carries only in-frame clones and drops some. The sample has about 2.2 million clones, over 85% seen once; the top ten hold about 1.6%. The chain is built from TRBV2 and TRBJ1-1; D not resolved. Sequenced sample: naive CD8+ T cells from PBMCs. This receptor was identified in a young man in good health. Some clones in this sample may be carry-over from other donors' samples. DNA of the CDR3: TGTGCCAGCAGCCCAGGGAACACTGAAGCTTTCTTT. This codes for CASSPGNTEAFF.